This paragraph covers one T cell receptor beta chain sequence. Its cognate antigen is unknown. This entry comes from a study of post-analysis software for immune sequencing data. Every TCR beta cDNA library bore unique molecular identifiers. TCRdb passed the PCR reads through MiXCR, listing each CDR3 protein once. The data show 750,000 to 900,000 distinct CDR3 sequences, just over 45% seen once. Study results and caveats: Batch-mates among the samples co-clustered strongly by F measure. Patients showed TRBV5-6, TRBV5-1 and TRBV20-1 among about five TRBV segments more frequent than in controls.

The germline CDR1 and CDR2 sequences are KGHSH and LQKENI. This CDR3 is 14 amino acids long. V gave up 2 bases and J gave up 8 bases; unmatched junction bases: 2. Sequenced material: blood. The V gene is TRBV18, the J gene TRBJ1-6, with 8 bases identical to TRBD1. The receptor's source is a girl aged 10 to 17 with multiple sclerosis. CDR3 amino acids: CASSPSGQDSPLHF. In DNA form, the CDR3 reads TGTGCCAGCTCACCATCGGGACAGGATTCACCCCTCCACTTT. The entire variable domain, with the rest obtained from reference TRBV18 and TRBJ1-6, is as follows: NAGVMQNPRHLVRRRGQEARLRCSPMKGHSHVYWYRQLPEEGLKFMVYLQKENIIDESGMPKERFSAEFPKEGPSILRIQQVVRGDSAAYFCASSPSGQDSPLHFGNGTRLTVT.